This is a list of T cell receptor beta chains from one sample in a study of blood T cell repertoires in COVID-19. The method was immunoSEQ multiplex PCR; TCRdb's version includes in-frame clones alone and lacks a portion of them. The table includes 400,000 to 450,000 clones, around 91% detected once. Source material: PBMCs or T cells enriched from blood (not recorded which). The origin of the receptors is a man aged 25 to 45 who had recovered from COVID-19. Each CDR3 is given with its conserved first and last residue. Each record gives: clone size, V gene, J gene, D gene, CDR3 protein, CDR3 DNA. The D gene is left open where the match is weak. Size is omitted from some rows. Given values are once, few, many or a class for expanded clones.

clone size: -; V gene: TRBV12-3/TRBV12-4; J gene: TRBJ1-2; D gene: -; CDR3 protein: CASSGGARYTF; CDR3 DNA: TGTGCCAGCAGTGGGGGGGCTCGCTACACCTTC
clone size: -; V gene: TRBV7-9; J gene: TRBJ2-3; D gene: TRBD2; CDR3 protein: CASRQLAGGTTDTQYF; CDR3 DNA: TGTGCCAGCAGACAACTAGCGGGAGGTACCACAGATACGCAGTATTTT
clone size: -; V gene: TRBV15; J gene: TRBJ2-1; D gene: TRBD2; CDR3 protein: CATSTTRLAGEGEQFF; CDR3 DNA: TGTGCCACCAGCACAACCAGACTAGCGGGAGAGGGTGAGCAGTTCTTC
clone size: -; V gene: TRBV30; J gene: TRBJ2-1; D gene: TRBD2; CDR3 protein: CAWSLAGDYNEQFF; CDR3 DNA: TGTGCCTGGAGTTTAGCGGGGGACTACAATGAGCAGTTCTTC
clone size: -; V gene: TRBV7-3; J gene: TRBJ2-3; D gene: -; CDR3 protein: CASSSSGTSDRYF; CDR3 DNA: TGTGCCAGCAGCTCATCCGGGACTTCAGATCGGTATTTT
clone size: -; V gene: TRBV10-3; J gene: TRBJ2-2; D gene: TRBD1; CDR3 protein: CASTGVDGDTGELFF; CDR3 DNA: TGTGCCAGCACAGGGGTGGATGGGGACACCGGGGAGCTGTTTTTT
clone size: -; V gene: TRBV11-2; J gene: TRBJ1-4; D gene: -; CDR3 protein: CASSLKGGANEKLFF; CDR3 DNA: TGTGCCAGCAGCCTAAAGGGGGGGGCTAATGAAAAACTGTTTTTT
clone size: -; V gene: TRBV11-2; J gene: TRBJ2-2; D gene: -; CDR3 protein: CASTPRPGGAIAGELFF; CDR3 DNA: TGTGCCAGCACCCCGCGGCCGGGCGGGGCAATTGCCGGGGAGCTGTTTTTT
clone size: -; V gene: TRBV7-9; J gene: TRBJ1-6; D gene: -; CDR3 protein: CASSTLADSPLHF; CDR3 DNA: TGTGCCAGCAGCACCCTGGCGGATTCACCCCTCCACTTT
clone size: -; V gene: TRBV7-2; J gene: TRBJ2-7; D gene: -; CDR3 protein: CASSLDGTNLDFEQYF; CDR3 DNA: TGTGCCAGCAGCTTAGATGGGACAAACTTGGACTTCGAGCAGTACTTC
clone size: -; V gene: TRBV6-2/TRBV6-3; J gene: TRBJ2-1; D gene: TRBD2; CDR3 protein: CASSWTSGRHNEQFF; CDR3 DNA: TGTGCCAGCAGTTGGACTAGCGGGAGACACAATGAGCAGTTCTTC
clone size: -; V gene: TRBV29-1; J gene: TRBJ1-4; D gene: -; CDR3 protein: CSAGRDNEKLFF; CDR3 DNA: TGCAGCGCCGGACGGGATAATGAAAAACTGTTTTTT
clone size: -; V gene: TRBV10-3; J gene: TRBJ2-5; D gene: -; CDR3 protein: CAISDIIEETQYF; CDR3 DNA: TGTGCCATCAGTGATATAATAGAAGAGACCCAGTACTTC
clone size: -; V gene: TRBV28; J gene: TRBJ1-2; D gene: TRBD1; CDR3 protein: CASSRQGGVGYGYTF; CDR3 DNA: TGTGCCAGCAGTCGACAGGGTGGGGTTGGCTATGGCTACACCTTC
clone size: -; V gene: TRBV6-5; J gene: TRBJ2-1; D gene: -; CDR3 protein: CASSYGVGEQFF; CDR3 DNA: TGTGCCAGCAGTTACGGAGTTGGTGAGCAGTTCTTC
clone size: -; V gene: TRBV2; J gene: TRBJ2-2; D gene: -; CDR3 protein: CASSGWADTGELFF; CDR3 DNA: TGTGCCAGCAGTGGATGGGCAGACACCGGGGAGCTGTTTTTT
clone size: -; V gene: TRBV10-1; J gene: TRBJ2-1; D gene: -; CDR3 protein: CASSESGTYNEQFF; CDR3 DNA: TGCGCCAGCAGTGAGTCCGGGACTTACAATGAGCAGTTCTTC
clone size: -; V gene: TRBV27; J gene: TRBJ1-2; D gene: -; CDR3 protein: CASSFRSDTLYGYTF; CDR3 DNA: TGTGCCAGCAGTTTCAGGTCAGACACCCTCTATGGCTACACCTTC
clone size: few; V gene: TRBV19; J gene: TRBJ2-1; D gene: TRBD2; CDR3 protein: CASSAPPGLAGVNEQFF; CDR3 DNA: TGTGCCAGTAGTGCACCCCCGGGACTAGCGGGAGTGAATGAGCAGTTCTTC
clone size: few; V gene: TRBV19; J gene: TRBJ2-7; D gene: -; CDR3 protein: CASSIKGEGRYEQYF; CDR3 DNA: TGTGCCAGTAGTATAAAGGGCGAGGGCCGGTACGAGCAGTACTTC
clone size: -; V gene: TRBV18; J gene: TRBJ1-2; D gene: TRBD1; CDR3 protein: CASSPGQDGYGYTF; CDR3 DNA: TGTGCCAGCTCACCCGGACAGGACGGCTATGGCTACACCTTC
clone size: -; V gene: TRBV24-1; J gene: TRBJ1-2; D gene: -; CDR3 protein: CATSDPGVRGYTF; CDR3 DNA: TGTGCCACCAGTGACCCAGGGGTACGTGGCTACACCTTC
clone size: -; V gene: TRBV25-1; J gene: TRBJ1-6; D gene: -; CDR3 protein: CASSREGSYNSPLHF; CDR3 DNA: TGTGCCAGCAGTCGAGAGGGCTCCTATAATTCACCCCTCCACTTT
clone size: -; V gene: TRBV18; J gene: TRBJ2-5; D gene: -; CDR3 protein: CASSPPAEETQYF; CDR3 DNA: TGTGCCAGCTCACCACCGGCAGAAGAGACCCAGTACTTC
clone size: -; V gene: TRBV18; J gene: TRBJ2-7; D gene: -; CDR3 protein: CASSTGPSYEQYF; CDR3 DNA: TGTGCCAGCTCAACAGGACCCTCCTACGAGCAGTACTTC
clone size: once; V gene: TRBV5-1; J gene: TRBJ1-4; D gene: -; CDR3 protein: CASSSGQTTNEKLFF; CDR3 DNA: TGCGCCAGCAGCTCGGGACAAACAACTAATGAAAAACTGTTTTTT
clone size: -; V gene: TRBV19; J gene: TRBJ1-3; D gene: TRBD1; CDR3 protein: CASSNRGNGNTIYF; CDR3 DNA: TGTGCCAGTAGTAACAGGGGGAATGGAAACACCATATATTTT
clone size: -; V gene: TRBV5-1; J gene: TRBJ2-7; D gene: TRBD1; CDR3 protein: CASSQTTGSYEQYF; CDR3 DNA: TGCGCCAGCAGCCAAACGACAGGGTCCTACGAGCAGTACTTC
clone size: -; V gene: TRBV10-3; J gene: TRBJ1-1; D gene: -; CDR3 protein: CAIKSGVGTTEAFF; CDR3 DNA: TGTGCCATCAAATCAGGGGTCGGCACCACTGAAGCTTTCTTT
clone size: -; V gene: TRBV30; J gene: TRBJ1-6; D gene: TRBD1; CDR3 protein: CAWEGQVYSPLHF; CDR3 DNA: TGTGCCTGGGAGGGACAGGTGTATTCACCCCTCCACTTT
clone size: -; V gene: TRBV5-1; J gene: TRBJ1-4; D gene: -; CDR3 protein: CASSLEGRVGEKLFF; CDR3 DNA: TGCGCCAGCAGCCTGGAGGGCAGGGTGGGAGAAAAACTGTTTTTT